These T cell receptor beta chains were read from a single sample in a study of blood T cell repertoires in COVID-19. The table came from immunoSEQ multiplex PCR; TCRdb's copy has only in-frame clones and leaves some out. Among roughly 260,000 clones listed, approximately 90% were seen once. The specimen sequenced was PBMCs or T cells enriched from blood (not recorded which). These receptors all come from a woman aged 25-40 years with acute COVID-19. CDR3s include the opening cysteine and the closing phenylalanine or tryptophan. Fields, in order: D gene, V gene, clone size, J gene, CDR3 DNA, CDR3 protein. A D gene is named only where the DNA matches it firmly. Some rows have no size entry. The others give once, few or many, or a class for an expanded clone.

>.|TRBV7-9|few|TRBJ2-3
TGTGCCAGCAGCTTAGATTTACAGGGGGGGGATACGCAGTATTTT
CASSLDLQGGDTQYF
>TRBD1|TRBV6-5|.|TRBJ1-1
TGTGCCAGCAGTACCTGGACAGGGGGCCGGGATGAAGCTTTCTTT
CASSTWTGGRDEAFF
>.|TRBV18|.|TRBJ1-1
TGTGCCAGCTCACCGCACAGGGCCGAAGCTTTCTTT
CASSPHRAEAFF
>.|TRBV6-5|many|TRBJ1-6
TGTGCCAGCAGTTCTGGGAGGGAAAATTCACCCCTCCACTTT
CASSSGRENSPLHF
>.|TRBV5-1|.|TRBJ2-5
TGCGCCAGCAGCTTGCTCTTTGAAGAGACCCAGTACTTC
CASSLLFEETQYF
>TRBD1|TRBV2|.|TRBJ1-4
TGTGCCAGCAATGAACAGGGGGCAGGGGAAAAACTGTTTTTT
CASNEQGAGEKLFF
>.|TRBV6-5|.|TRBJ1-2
TGTGCCAGCACCGATCAGGGGAAGGGTGGCTACACCTTC
CASTDQGKGGYTF
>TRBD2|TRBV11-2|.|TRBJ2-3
TGTGCCAGCAGCTTAGGGACTAGCGGGGGGGCGGTCACAGATACGCAGTATTTT
CASSLGTSGGAVTDTQYF
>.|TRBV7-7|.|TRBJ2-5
TGTGCTAGCAGCCTCCGGTGGTCAGCGCAAGAGACCCAGTACTTC
CASSLRWSAQETQYF
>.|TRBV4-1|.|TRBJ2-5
TGCGCCAGCAGCCAAGAGGGCGAGGGAGTAAGCCAAGAGACCCAGTACTTC
CASSQEGEGVSQETQYF
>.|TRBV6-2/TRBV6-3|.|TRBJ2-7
TGTGCCAGCAGCCCCAGGTACGAGCAGTACTTC
CASSPRYEQYF
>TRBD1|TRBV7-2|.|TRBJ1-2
TGTGCCAGCAGCTTTACAGGGGACTATGGCTACACCTTC
CASSFTGDYGYTF
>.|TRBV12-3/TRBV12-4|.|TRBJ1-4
TGTGCCAGCACCTTGGGGGGAAATGAAAAACTGTTTTTT
CASTLGGNEKLFF
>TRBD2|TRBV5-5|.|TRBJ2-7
TGTGCCAGCAGCTTGAACAGCGGGGGATACTCCTACGAGCAGTACTTC
CASSLNSGGYSYEQYF
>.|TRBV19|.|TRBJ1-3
TGTGCCAGTAGGTTAGACTCGTCCACCTTCTCTGGAAACACCATATATTTT
CASRLDSSTFSGNTIYF
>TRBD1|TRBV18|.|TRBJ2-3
TGTGCCAGCTCACTAGGGACAGGACGAGATACGCAGTATTTT
CASSLGTGRDTQYF
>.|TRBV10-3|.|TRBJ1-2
TGTGCCATCAGGAAACAGGGATGGACTAACTATGGCTACACCTTC
CAIRKQGWTNYGYTF
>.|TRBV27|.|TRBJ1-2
TGTGCCAGTTGGGAAAGGGGCCATAGATTCTATGGCTACACCTTC
CASWERGHRFYGYTF
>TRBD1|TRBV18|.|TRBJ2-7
TGTGCCAGCTCACCAGGGGGACAGGGCTCCTACGAGCAGTACTTC
CASSPGGQGSYEQYF
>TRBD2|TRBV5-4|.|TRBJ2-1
TGTGCCAGCAGCTTGGGGACTAGCGGGGACTACAATGAGCAGTTCTTC
CASSLGTSGDYNEQFF
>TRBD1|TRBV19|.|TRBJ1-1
TGTGCCAGTAGTATAGCGGCGGACAGGGCGAACACTGAAGCTTTCTTT
CASSIAADRANTEAFF
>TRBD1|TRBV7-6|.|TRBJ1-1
TGTGCCAGCAGCCCCGAGACAGGGGTGATGAACACTGAAGCTTTCTTT
CASSPETGVMNTEAFF
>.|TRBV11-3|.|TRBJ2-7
TGTGCCAGCAGCTCAGGGACGGCGGGATACGAGCAGTACTTC
CASSSGTAGYEQYF
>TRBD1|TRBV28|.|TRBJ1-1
TGTGCCAGCAGTTTGACAGGGGGAAACGCTGAAGCTTTCTTT
CASSLTGGNAEAFF
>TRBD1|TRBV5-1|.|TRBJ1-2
TGCGCCAGCAGCCTCGGGACAGGGGATGGCTACACCTTC
CASSLGTGDGYTF
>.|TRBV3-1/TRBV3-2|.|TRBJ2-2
TGTGCCAGCAGCCAAGTTCGGGACTCGTGGCCCGGGGAGCTGTTTTTT
CASSQVRDSWPGELFF
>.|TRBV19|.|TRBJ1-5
TGTGCCAGTAGTATCGAAGGCAGGGGCTGGCAGCCCCAGCATTTT
CASSIEGRGWQPQHF
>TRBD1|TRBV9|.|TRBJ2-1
TGTGCCAGCAGCCTCAACCAGGGGACAGGGATCGATGAGCAGTTCTTC
CASSLNQGTGIDEQFF
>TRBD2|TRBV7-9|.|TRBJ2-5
TGTGCCAGCAGCTTCATGGTAGCGGGGGGTCAAGAGACCCAGTACTTC
CASSFMVAGGQETQYF
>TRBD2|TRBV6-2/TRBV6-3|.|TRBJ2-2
TGTGCCAGCAGTCCCGGGACTAGCGGGGGCACCGGGGAGCTGTTTTTT
CASSPGTSGGTGELFF
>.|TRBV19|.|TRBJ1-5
TGTGCCAGTAGTATAGATCGTGAAGGGGGTGAGACCGTAAATCAGCCCCAGCATTTT
CASSIDREGGETVNQPQHF
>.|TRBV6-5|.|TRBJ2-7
TGTGCCAGCAGCCCGAGGCGGGATTCCTCCTACGAGCAGTACTTC
CASSPRRDSSYEQYF
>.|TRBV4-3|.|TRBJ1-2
TGCGCCAGCAGCCAAGAGAGGAGGGGGGGTGGCTACACCTTC
CASSQERRGGGYTF
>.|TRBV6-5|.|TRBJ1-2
TGTGCCAGCAGGGCCCGGGGGGGGGACTATGGCTACACCTTC
CASRARGGDYGYTF
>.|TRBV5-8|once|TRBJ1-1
TGTGCCAGCAGCTTTTGGGCCCGACAGGACACTGAAGCTTTCTTT
CASSFWARQDTEAFF
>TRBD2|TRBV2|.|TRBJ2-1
TGTGCCAGCAACGGGGGGGCCTGGAATGAGCAGTTCTTC
CASNGGAWNEQFF
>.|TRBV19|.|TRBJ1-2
TGTGCCAGTAGTACCGTGGTAGGGGGCTATGGCTACACCTTC
CASSTVVGGYGYTF
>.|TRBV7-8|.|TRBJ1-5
TGTGCCAGCAGCCATTATCGGGCAAGGACTAATCAGCCCCAGCATTTT
CASSHYRARTNQPQHF
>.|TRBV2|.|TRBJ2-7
TGTGCCAGCAGGGCCCAGATTACCGACTACGAGCAGTACTTC
CASRAQITDYEQYF
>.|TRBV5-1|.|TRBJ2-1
TGCGCCAGCAGCCAGACTAGGGTGGCGAGGCATGAGCAGTTCTTC
CASSQTRVARHEQFF
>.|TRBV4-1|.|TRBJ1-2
TGCGCCAGCAGCCAGGCCTCAGGGGTAGGCTACACCTTC
CASSQASGVGYTF
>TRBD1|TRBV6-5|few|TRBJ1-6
TGTGCCAGCAGTTATAGACAGGGGGTCTATAATTCACCCCTCCACTTT
CASSYRQGVYNSPLHF